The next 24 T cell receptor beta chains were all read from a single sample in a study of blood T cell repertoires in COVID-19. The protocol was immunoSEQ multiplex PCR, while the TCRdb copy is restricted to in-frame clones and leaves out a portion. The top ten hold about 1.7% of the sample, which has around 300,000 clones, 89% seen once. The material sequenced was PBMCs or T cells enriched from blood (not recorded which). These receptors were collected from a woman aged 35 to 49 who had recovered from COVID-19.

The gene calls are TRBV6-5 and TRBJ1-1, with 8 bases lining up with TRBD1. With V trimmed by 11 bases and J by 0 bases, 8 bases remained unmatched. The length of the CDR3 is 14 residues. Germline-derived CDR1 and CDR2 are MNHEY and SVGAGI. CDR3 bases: TGTGCCGGGGGGGGGACAGGCATGAACACTGAAGCTTTCTTT. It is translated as CAGGGTGMNTEAFF.

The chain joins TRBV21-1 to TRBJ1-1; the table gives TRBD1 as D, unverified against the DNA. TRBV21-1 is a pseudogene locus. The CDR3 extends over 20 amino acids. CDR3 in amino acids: CASSKGSQGQYLSYYTEAFF. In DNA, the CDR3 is TGTGCCAGCAGCAAAGGCTCCCAGGGACAGTACCTTAGCTATTACACTGAAGCTTTCTTT.

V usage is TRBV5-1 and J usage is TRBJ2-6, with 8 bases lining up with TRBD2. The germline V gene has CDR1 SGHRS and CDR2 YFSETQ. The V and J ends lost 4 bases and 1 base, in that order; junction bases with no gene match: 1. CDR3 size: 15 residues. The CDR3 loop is CASSRGGSGANVLTF. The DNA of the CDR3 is TGCGCCAGCAGCCGCGGGGGGTCTGGGGCCAACGTCCTGACTTTC.

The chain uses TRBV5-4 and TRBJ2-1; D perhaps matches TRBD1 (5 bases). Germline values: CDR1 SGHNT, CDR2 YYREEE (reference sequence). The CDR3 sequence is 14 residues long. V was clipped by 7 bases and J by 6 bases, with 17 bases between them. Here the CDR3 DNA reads TGTGCCAGCTCCTACGTTGGGGCCATCAATGAGCAGTTCTTC. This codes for CASSYVGAINEQFF.

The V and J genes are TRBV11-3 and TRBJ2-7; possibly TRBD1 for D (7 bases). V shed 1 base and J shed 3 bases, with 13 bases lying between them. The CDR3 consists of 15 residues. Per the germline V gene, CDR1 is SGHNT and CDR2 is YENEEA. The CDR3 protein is CASSLAGGQGYEQYF. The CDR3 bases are TGTGCCAGCAGCTTAGCAGGGGGGCAAGGCTACGAGCAGTACTTC.

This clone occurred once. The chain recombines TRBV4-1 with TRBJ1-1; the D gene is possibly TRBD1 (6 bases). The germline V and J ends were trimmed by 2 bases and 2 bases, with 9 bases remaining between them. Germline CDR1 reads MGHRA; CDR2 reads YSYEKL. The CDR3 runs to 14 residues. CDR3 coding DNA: TGCGCCAGCAGCCAAAAGGGGGATAACACTGAAGCTTTCTTT. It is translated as CASSQKGDNTEAFF.

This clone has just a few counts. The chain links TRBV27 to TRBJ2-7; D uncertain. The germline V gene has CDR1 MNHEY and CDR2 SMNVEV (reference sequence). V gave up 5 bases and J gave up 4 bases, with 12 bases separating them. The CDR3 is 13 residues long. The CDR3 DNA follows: TGTGCCAGCAGTCCCGGAGTCAGTTACGAGCAGTACTTC. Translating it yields CASSPGVSYEQYF.

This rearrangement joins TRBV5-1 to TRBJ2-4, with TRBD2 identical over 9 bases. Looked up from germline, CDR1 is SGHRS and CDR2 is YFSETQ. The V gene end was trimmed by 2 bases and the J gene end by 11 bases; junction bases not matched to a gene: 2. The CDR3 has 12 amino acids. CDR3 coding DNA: TGCGCCAGCAGCTTAGAGCGGGGGGTTCAGTACTTC. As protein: CASSLERGVQYF.

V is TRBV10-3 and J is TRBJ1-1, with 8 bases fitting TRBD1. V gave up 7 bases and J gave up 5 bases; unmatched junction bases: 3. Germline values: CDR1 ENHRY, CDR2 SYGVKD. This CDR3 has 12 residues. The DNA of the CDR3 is TGTGCCATCACAGGGGGCAGGACTGAAGCTTTCTTT. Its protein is CAITGGRTEAFF.

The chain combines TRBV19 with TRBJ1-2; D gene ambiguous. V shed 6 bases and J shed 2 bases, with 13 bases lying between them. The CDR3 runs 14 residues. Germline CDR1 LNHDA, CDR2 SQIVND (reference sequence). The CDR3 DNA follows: TGTGCCAGTAGACCAATCGGTATGAACTATGGCTACACCTTC. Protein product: CASRPIGMNYGYTF. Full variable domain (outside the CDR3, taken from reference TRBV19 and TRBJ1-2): DGGITQSPKYLFRKEGQNVTLSCEQNLNHDAMYWYRQDPGQGLRLIYYSQIVNDFQKGDIAEGYSVSREKKESFPLTVTSAQKNPTAFYLCASRPIGMNYGYTFGSGTRLTVV.

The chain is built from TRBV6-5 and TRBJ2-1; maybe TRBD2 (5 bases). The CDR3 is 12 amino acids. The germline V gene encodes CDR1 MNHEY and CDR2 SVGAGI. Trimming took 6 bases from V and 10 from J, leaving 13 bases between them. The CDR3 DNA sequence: TGTGCCAGCAGGGATTCCGGAGGCGAGCAGTTCTTC. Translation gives CASRDSGGEQFF.

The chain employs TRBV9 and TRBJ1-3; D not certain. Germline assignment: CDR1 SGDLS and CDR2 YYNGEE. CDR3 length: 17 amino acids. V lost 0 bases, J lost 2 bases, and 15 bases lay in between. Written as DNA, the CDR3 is TGTGCCAGCAGCGTAGTTGGGGTGAGGGTGCCTGGAAACACCATATATTTT. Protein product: CASSVVGVRVPGNTIYF.

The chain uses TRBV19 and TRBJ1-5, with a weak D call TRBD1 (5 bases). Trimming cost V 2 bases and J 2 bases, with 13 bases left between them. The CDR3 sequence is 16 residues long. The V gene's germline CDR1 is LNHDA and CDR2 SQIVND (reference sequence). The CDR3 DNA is TGTGCCAGTAGTATACGGGGGGGAAAGGGCAATCAGCCCCAGCATTTT. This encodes CASSIRGGKGNQPQHF.

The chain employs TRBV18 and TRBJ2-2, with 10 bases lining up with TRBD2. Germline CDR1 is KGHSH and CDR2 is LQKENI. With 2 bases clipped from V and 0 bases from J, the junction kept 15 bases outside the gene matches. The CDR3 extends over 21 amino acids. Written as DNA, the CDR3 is TGTGCCAGCTCACCAGAGGAAGGAGCGGGAGGGTTTGAAGCGAACACCGGGGAGCTGTTTTTT. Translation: CASSPEEGAGGFEANTGELFF.

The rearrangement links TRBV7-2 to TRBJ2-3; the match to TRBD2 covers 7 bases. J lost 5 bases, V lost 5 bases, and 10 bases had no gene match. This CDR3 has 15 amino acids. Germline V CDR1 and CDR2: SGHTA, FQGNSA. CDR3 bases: TGTGCCAGCAGCCCAACCGGGGGAGGGCAAGATACGCAGTATTTT. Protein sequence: CASSPTGGGQDTQYF.

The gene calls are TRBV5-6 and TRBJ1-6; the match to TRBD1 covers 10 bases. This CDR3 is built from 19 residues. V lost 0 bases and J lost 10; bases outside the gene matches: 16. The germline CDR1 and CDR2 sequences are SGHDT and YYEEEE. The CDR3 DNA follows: TGTGCCAGCAGCTTGGGCCACCCGGGACAGGGGTTCGGTGGATCACCCCTCCACTTT. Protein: CASSLGHPGQGFGGSPLHF.

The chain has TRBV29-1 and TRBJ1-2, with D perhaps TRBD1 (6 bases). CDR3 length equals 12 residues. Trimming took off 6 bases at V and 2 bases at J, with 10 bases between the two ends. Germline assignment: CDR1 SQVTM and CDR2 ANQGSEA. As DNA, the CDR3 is TGCAGCGTCCGGACAGAAAACTATGGCTACACCTTC. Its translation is CSVRTENYGYTF.

CDR3 sequence reads: CASSFRVAAGWDTIYF. The CDR3, as DNA: TGTGCCAGCAGCTTCCGTGTAGCGGCAGGGTGGGACACCATATATTTT. The chain combines TRBV5-6 with TRBJ1-3; tentatively, D is TRBD1 (5 bases). Germline V gives CDR1 SGHDT, CDR2 YYEEEE. The CDR3 has 16 residues. V lost 2 bases, J lost 8 bases, and 20 bases lay in between.

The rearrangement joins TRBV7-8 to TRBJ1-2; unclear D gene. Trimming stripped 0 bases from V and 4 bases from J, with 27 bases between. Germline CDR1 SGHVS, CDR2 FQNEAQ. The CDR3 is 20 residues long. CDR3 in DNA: TGTGCCAGCAGCTTAGCGCGAGACCCTTCTGGGTTCGAGAGGAGCTATGGCTACACCTTC. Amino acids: CASSLARDPSGFERSYGYTF. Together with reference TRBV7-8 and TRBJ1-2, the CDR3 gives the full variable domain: GAGVSQSPRYKVAKRGQDVALRCDPISGHVSLFWYQQALGQGPEFLTYFQNEAQLDKSGLPSDRFFAERPEGSVSTLKIQRTQQEDSAVYLCASSLARDPSGFERSYGYTFGSGTRLTVV.

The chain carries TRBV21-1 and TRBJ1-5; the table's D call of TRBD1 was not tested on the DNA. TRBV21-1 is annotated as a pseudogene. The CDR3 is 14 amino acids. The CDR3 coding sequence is TGTGCCACCGTTACGGGACAGGGGGATCAGCCCCAGCATTTT. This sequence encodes CATVTGQGDQPQHF.

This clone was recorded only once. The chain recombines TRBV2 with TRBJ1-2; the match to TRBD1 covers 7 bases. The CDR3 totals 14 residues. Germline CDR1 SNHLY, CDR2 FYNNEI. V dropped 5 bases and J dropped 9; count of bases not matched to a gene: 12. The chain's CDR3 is CASSTLRDRESYTF. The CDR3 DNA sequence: TGTGCCAGCAGTACCCTTCGAGACAGGGAGAGCTACACCTTC.

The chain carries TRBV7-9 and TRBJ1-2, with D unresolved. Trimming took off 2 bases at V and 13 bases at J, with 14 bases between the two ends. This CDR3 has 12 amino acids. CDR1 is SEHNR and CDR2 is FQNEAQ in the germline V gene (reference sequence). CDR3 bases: TGTGCCAGCAGCTTAAATCCTACAGCTCCCACCTTC. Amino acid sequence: CASSLNPTAPTF.

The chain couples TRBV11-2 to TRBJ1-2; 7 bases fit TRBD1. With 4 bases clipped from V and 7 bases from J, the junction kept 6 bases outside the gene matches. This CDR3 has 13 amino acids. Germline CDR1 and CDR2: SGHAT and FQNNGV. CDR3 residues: CASSSDRIGGYTF. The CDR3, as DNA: TGTGCCAGCAGCTCGGACAGGATTGGTGGCTACACCTTC.

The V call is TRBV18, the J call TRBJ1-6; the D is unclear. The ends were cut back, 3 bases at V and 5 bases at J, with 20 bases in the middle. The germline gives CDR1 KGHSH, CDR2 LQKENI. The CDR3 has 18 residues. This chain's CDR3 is CASSPRWRARGDNSPLHF. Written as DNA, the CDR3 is TGTGCCAGCTCACCCCGGTGGAGGGCCCGAGGAGATAATTCACCCCTCCACTTT.